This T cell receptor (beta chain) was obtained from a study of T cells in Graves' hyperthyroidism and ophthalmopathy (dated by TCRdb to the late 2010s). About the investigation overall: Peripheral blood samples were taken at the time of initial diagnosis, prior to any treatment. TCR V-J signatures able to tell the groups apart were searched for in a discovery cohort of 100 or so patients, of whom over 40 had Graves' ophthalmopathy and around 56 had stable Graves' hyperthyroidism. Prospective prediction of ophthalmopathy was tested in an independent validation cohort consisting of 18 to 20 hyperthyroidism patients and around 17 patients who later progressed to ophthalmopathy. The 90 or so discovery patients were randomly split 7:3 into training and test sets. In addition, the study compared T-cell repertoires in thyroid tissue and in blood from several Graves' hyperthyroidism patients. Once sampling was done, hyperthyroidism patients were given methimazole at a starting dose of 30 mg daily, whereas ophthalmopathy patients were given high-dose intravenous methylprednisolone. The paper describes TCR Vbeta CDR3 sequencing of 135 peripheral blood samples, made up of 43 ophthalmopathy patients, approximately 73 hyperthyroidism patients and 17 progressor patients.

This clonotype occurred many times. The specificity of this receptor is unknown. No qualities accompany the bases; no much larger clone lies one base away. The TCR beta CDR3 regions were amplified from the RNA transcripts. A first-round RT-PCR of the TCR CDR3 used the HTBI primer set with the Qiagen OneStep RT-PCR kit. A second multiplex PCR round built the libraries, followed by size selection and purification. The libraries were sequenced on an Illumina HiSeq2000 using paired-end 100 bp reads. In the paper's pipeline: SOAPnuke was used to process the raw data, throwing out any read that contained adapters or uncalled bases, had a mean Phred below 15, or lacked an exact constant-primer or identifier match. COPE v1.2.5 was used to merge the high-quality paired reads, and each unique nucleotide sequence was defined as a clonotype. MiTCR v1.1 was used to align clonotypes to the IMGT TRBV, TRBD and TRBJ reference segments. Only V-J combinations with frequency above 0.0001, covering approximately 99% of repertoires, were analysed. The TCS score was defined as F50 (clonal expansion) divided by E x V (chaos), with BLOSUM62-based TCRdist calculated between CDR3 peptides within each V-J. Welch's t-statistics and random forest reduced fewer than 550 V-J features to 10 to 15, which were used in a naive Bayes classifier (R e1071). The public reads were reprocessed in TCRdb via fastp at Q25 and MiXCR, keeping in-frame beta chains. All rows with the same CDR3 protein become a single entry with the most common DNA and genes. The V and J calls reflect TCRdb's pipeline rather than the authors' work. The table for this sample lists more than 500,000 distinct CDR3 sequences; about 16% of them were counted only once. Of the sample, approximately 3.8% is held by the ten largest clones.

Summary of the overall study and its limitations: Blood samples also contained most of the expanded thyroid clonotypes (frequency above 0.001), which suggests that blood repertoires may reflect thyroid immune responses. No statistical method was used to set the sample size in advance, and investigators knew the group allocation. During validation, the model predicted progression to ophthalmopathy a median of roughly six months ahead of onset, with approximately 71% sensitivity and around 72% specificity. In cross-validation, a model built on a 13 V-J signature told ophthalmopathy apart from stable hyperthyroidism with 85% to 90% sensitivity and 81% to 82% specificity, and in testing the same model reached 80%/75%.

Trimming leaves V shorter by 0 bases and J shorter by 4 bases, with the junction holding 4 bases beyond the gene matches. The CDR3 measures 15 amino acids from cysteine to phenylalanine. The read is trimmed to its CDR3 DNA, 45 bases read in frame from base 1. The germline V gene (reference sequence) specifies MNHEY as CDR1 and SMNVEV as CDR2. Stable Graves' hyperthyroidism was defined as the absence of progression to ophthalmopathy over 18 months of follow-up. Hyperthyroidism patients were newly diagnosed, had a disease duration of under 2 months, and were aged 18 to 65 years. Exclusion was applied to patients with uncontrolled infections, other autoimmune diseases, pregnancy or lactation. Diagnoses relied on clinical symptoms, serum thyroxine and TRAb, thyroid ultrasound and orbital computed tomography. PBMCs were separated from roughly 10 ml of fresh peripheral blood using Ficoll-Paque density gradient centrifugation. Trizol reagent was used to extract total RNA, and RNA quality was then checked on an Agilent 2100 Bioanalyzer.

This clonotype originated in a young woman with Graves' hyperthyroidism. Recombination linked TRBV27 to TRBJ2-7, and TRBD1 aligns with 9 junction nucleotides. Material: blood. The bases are TGTGCCAGCAGTTTATCTCGGACAGGGGAATACGAGCAGTACTTC. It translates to CASSLSRTGEYEQYF.